The clone carrying this TCR beta chain was recorded a few times. These data originate in a study of T-cell memory formation after mild COVID-19. Using its own MiXCR run on the 5' RACE reads, TCRdb lists one record per CDR3 protein. This sample has roughly 51,000 distinct CDR3 sequences, with 7.3% found just once. The V gene lost 5 bases and the J gene lost 9 bases, with 15 bases spanning the gap. Germline CDR1 SGHTA, CDR2 FQGNSA. The CDR3 contains 13 residues. V and J are TRBV7-2 and TRBJ2-3; D is perhaps TRBD2 (6 bases). This clonotype originated in a man younger than 35 who had mild COVID-19 (a few samples of this study predate the infection). Cell type and time point are not known. Sample: PBMCs or a T cell subset sorted from them (not recorded which). The CDR3 region is CASSREPGDTQYF. CDR3 sequence (DNA): TGTGCCAGCAGCAGGGAGCCGGGAGACACGCAGTATTTT.